This T cell receptor (beta chain) stems from a study of blood T cell repertoires in COVID-19. In the original analysis: Reference gene primers were amplified, and this amplification served to estimate nucleated cell counts. The repertoire was sequenced with immunoSEQ multiplex PCR; TCRdb's copy has only in-frame clones and lacks some. V and J calls and clone size follow that table, whereas D and trimming were derived from the DNA. Of around 40,000 clones in the sample, about four fifths are singletons; the top ten hold about 40%. The CDR3 is 15 amino acids. Germline values: CDR1 SGHTA, CDR2 FQGNSA. V lost 5 bases to trimming and J lost 6 bases; unmatched junction nucleotides: 9.

The chain couples TRBV7-2 to TRBJ2-3; 9 positions agree with TRBD2. This clonotype was sampled from an elderly man with active or convalescent COVID-19. Input material: peripheral blood. The CDR3 DNA is TGTGCCAGCAGCCCTAGCGGGATGAAGTTGGATACGCAGTATTTT. Translation gives CASSPSGMKLDTQYF. Full variable domain (rest looked up from reference TRBV7-2 and TRBJ2-3): GAGVSQSPSNKVTEKGKDVELRCDPISGHTALYWYRQSLGQGLEFLIYFQGNSAPDKSGLPSDRFSAERTGGSVSTLTIQRTQQEDSAVYLCASSPSGMKLDTQYFGPGTRLTVL.